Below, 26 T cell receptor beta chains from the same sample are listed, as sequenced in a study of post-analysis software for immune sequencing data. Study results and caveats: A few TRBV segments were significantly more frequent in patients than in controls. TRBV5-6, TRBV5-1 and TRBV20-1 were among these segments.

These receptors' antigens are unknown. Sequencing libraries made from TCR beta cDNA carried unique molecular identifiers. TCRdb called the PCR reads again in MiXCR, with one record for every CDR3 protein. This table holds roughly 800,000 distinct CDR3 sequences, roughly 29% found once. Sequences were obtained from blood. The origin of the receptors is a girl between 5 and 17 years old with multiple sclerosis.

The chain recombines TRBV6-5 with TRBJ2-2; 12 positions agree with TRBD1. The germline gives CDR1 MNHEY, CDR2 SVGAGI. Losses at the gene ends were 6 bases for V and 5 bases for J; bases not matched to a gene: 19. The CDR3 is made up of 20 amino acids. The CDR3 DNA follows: TGTGCCAGCAGATATGAAAGGGTCGTGGGACAGGGGGCTTGGACCGGGGAGCTGTTTTTT. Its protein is CASRYERVVGQGAWTGELFF.

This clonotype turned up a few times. The CDR3: CASSRQGAHEQYF. The CDR3 bases are TGTGCCAGCAGCCGACAGGGGGCCCACGAGCAGTACTTC. The chain has TRBV6-5 and TRBJ2-7; 10 nucleotides match TRBD1. CDR1 MNHEY and CDR2 SVGAGI come from the germline V gene. The V gene end was trimmed by 6 bases and the J gene end by 5 bases; junction bases not matched to a gene: 4. The CDR3 length is 13 residues.

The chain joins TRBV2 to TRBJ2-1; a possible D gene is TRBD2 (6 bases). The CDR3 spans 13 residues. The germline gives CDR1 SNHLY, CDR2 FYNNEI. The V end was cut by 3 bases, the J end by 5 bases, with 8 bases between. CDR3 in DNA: TGTGCCAGCAGTGAGGGACTCAACAATGAGCAGTTCTTC. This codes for CASSEGLNNEQFF.

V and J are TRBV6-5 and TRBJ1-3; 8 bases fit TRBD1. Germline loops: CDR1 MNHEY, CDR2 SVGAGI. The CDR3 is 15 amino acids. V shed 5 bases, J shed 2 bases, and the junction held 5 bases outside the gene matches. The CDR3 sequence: CASSVDRVAGNTIYF. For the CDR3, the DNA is TGTGCCAGCAGTGTGGACAGGGTGGCTGGAAACACCATATATTTT.

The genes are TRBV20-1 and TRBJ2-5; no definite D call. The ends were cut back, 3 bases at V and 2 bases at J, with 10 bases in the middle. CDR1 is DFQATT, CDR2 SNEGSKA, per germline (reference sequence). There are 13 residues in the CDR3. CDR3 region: CSASGPPQETQYF. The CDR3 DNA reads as TGCAGTGCTAGTGGGCCACCTCAAGAGACCCAGTACTTC.

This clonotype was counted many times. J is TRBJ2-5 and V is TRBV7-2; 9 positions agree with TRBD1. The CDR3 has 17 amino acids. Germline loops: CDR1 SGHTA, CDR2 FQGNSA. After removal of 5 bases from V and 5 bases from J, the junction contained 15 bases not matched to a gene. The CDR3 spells CASSLQGAGLRGETQYF. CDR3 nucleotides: TGTGCCAGCAGCCTACAGGGGGCAGGCCTACGAGGGGAGACCCAGTACTTC.

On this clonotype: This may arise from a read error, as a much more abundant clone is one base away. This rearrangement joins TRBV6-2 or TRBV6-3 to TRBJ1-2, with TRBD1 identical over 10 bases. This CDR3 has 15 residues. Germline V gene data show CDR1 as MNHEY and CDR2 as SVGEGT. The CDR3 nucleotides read TGTGCCAGCAGTTCTCCGGGACAGGGGAACTATGACTACACCTTC. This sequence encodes CASSSPGQGNYDYTF.

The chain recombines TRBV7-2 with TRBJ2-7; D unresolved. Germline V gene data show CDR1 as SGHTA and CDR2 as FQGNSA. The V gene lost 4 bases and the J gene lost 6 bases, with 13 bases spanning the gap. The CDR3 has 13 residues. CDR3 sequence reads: CTSSSTTGLEQYF. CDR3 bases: TGTACCAGCAGCTCGACAACCGGGCTCGAGCAGTACTTC.

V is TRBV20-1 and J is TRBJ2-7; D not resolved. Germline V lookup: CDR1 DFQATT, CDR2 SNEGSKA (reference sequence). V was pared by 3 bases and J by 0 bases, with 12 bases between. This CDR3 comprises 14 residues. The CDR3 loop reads CSARSEQSSYEQYF. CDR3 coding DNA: TGCAGTGCTAGGTCAGAGCAGTCCTCCTACGAGCAGTACTTC.

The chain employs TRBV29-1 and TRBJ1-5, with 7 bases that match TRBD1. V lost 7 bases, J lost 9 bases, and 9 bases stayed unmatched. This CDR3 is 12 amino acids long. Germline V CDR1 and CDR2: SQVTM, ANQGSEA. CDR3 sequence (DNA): TGCAGCGCCGGGACAGCGGTTGGGCCCCAGCATTTT. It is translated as CSAGTAVGPQHF.

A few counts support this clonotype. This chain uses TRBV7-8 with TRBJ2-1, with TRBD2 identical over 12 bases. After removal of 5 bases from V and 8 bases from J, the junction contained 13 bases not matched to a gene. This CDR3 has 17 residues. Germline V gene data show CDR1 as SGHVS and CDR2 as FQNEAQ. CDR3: CASSLRLAGGPVDEQFF. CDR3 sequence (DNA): TGTGCCAGCAGCCTCCGCCTAGCGGGGGGGCCTGTCGATGAGCAGTTCTTC.

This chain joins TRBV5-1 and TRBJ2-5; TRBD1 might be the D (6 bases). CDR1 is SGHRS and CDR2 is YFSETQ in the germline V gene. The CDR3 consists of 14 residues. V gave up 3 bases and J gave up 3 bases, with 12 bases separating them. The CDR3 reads CASSCSGVKETQYF. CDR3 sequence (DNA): TGCGCCAGCAGCTGCTCAGGGGTAAAAGAGACCCAGTACTTC.

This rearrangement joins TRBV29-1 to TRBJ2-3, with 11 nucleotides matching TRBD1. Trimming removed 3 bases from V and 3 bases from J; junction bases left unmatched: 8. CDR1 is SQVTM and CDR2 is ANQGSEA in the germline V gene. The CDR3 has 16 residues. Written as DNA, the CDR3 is TGCAGCGTTGATCAAACCGGGACAGGGGGGACAGATACGCAGTATTTT. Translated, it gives CSVDQTGTGGTDTQYF.

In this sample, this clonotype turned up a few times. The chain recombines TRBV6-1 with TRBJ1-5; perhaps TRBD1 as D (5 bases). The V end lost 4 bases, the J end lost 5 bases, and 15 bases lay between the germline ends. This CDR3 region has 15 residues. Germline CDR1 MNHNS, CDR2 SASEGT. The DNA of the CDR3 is TGTGCCAGCAGTGCGTCAGGGATTAATGATCAGCCCCAGCATTTT. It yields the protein CASSASGINDQPQHF.

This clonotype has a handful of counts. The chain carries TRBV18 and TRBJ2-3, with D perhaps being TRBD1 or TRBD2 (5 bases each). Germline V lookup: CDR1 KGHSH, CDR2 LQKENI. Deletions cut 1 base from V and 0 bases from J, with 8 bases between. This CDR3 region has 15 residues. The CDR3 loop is CASSPREGSTDTQYF. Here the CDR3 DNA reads TGTGCCAGCTCACCACGAGAGGGGAGCACAGATACGCAGTATTTT.

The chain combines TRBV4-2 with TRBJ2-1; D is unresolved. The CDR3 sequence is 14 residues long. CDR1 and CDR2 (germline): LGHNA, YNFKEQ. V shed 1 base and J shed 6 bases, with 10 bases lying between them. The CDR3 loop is CASSQAVTGNEQFF. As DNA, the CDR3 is TGTGCCAGCAGCCAAGCGGTGACTGGCAATGAGCAGTTCTTC.

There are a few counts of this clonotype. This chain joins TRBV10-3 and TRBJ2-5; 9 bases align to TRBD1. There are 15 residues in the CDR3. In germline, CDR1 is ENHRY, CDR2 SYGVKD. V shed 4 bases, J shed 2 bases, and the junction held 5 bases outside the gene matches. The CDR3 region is CAISGGDRAQETQYF. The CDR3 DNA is TGTGCCATCAGTGGGGGGGACAGGGCTCAAGAGACCCAGTACTTC.

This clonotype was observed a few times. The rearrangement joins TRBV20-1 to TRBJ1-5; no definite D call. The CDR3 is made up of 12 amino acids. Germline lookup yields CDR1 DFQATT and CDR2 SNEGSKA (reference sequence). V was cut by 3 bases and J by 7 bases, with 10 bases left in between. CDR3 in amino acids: CSASYSGQPQHF. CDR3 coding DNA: TGCAGTGCTAGTTACAGTGGGCAGCCCCAGCATTTT.

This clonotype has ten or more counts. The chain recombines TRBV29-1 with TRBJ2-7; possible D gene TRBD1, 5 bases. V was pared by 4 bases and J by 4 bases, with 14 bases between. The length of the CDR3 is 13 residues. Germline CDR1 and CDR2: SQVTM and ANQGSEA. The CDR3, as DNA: TGCAGCGTTGGGAAGGGGCTGTCTTACGAGCAGTACTTC. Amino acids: CSVGKGLSYEQYF.

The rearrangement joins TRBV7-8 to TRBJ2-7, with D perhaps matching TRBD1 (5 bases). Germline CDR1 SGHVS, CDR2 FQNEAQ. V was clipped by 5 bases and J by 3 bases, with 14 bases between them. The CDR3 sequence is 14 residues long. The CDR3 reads CASSQGRTFYEQYF. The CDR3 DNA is TGTGCCAGCAGCCAGGGCCGTACATTCTACGAGCAGTACTTC.

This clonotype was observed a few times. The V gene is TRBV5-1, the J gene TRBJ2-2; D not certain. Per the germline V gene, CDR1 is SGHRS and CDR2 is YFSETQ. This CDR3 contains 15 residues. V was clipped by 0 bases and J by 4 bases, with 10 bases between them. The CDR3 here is CASSLDGWGTGELFF. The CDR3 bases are TGCGCCAGCAGCTTGGATGGCTGGGGCACCGGGGAGCTGTTTTTT.

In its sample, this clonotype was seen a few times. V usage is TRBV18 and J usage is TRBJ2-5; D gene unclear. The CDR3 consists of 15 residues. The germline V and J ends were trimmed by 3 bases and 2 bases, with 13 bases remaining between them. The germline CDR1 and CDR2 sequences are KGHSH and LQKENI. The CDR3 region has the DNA TGTGCCAGCTCACCCCTTTTGGGCGGACAAGAGACCCAGTACTTC. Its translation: CASSPLLGGQETQYF.

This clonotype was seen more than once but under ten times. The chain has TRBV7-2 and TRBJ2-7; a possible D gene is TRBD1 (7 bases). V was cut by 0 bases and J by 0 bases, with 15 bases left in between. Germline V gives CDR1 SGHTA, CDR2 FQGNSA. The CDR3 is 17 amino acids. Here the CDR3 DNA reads TGTGCCAGCAGCTTAGCGGGGGGACAGCAATACTCCTACGAGCAGTACTTC. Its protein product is CASSLAGGQQYSYEQYF.

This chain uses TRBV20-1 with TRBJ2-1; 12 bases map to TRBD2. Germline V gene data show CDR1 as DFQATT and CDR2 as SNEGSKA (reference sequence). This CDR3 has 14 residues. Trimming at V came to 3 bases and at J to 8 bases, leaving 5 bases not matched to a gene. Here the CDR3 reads CSARTSGSRDEQFF. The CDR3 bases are TGCAGTGCTAGGACTAGCGGGAGCAGGGATGAGCAGTTCTTC.

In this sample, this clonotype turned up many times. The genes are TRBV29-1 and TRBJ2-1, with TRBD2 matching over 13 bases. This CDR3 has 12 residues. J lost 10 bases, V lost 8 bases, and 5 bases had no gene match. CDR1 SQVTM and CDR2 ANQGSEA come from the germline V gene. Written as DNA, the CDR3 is TGCAGCTCACTAGCGGGGGGGCGCGAGCAGTTCTTC. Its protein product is CSSLAGGREQFF.

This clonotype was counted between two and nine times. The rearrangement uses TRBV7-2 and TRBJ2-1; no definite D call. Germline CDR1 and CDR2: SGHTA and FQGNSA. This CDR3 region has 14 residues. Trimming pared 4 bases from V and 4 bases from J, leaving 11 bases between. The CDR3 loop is CASSWSQIYNEQFF. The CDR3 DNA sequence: TGTGCCAGCAGCTGGAGTCAGATATACAATGAGCAGTTCTTC.